The present T cell receptor (beta chain) was sequenced within a study of cytomegalovirus exposure and HLA in healthy donors. Study observations and caveats: Rarity held for most TCR sequences, but there were some public TCRs that occurred in many donors.

In the PCR, 60 Vbeta and 13 Jbeta primers were used. Profiling relied on immunoSEQ multiplex PCR, and the TCRdb table lists in-frame clones only, not all of them. This sample has some 130,000 clones, with 75% to 85% found just once. As concerns this clone: Antigen unknown.

This TCR came from a man aged 18-30 years in good health and CMV-seronegative. The sequenced sample consisted of PBMCs.

CDR3 coding DNA: TGTGCCAGCAGTTATAAAGGGACAGCCGGGGCTTTCTTT. It codes for CASSYKGTAGAFF. V gene TRBV6-6 combines with J gene TRBJ1-1, with 7 bases identical to TRBD1. Germline V lookup: CDR1 MNHNY, CDR2 SVGAGI (reference sequence). The CDR3 consists of 13 residues. V shed 3 bases, J shed 11 bases, and the junction held 9 bases outside the gene matches.